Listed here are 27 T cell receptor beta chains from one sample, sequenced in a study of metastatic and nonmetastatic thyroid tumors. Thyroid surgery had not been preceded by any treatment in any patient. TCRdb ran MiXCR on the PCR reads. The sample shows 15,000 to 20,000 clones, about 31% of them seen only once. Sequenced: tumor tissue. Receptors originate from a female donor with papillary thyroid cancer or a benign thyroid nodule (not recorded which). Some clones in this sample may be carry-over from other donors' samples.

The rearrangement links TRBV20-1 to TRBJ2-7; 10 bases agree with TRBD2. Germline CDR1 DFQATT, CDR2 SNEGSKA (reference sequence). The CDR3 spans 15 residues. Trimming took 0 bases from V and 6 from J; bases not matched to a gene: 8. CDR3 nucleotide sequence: TGCAGTGCTAGAGATCGTACTAGCGGGAACGGCGAGCAGTACTTC. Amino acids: CSARDRTSGNGEQYF.

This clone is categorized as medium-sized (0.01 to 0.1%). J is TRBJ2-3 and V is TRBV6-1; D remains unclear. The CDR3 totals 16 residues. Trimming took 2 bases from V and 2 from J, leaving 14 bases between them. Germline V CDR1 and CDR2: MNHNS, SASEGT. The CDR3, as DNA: TGTGCCAGCAGTGAATATAGCCGGTTAGTCACAGATACGCAGTATTTT. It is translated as CASSEYSRLVTDTQYF.

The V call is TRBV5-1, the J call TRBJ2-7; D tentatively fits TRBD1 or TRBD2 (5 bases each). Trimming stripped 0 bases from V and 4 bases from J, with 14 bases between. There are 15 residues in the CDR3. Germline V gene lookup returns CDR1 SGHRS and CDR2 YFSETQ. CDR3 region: CASSLEWGSGYEQYF. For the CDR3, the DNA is TGCGCCAGCAGCTTGGAATGGGGGTCCGGGTACGAGCAGTACTTC. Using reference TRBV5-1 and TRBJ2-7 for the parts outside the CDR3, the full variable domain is KAGVTQTPRYLIKTRGQQVTLSCSPISGHRSVSWYQQTPGQGLQFLFEYFSETQRNKGNFPGRFSGRQFSNSRSEMNVSTLELGDSALYLCASSLEWGSGYEQYFGPGTRLTVT.

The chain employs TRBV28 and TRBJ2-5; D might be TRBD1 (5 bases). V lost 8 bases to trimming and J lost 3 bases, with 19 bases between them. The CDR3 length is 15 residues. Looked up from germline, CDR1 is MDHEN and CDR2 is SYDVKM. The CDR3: CASGQGPRDEETQYF. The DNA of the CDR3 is TGTGCCAGCGGCCAGGGTCCTAGAGACGAAGAGACCCAGTACTTC.

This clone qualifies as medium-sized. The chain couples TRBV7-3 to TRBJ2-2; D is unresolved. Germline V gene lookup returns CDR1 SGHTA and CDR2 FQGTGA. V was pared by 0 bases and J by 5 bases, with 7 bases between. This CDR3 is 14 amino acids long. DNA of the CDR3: TGTGCCAGCAGCTTAACAGGGTCAACCGGGGAGCTGTTTTTT. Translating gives CASSLTGSTGELFF.

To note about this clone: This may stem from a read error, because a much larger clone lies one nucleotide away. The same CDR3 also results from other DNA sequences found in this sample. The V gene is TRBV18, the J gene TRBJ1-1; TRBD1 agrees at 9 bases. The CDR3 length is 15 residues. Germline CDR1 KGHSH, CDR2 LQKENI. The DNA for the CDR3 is TGCGCCAGCTCACCGACAGGGGGTATGAACACTGAAGCTCTCTTT. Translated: CASSPTGGMNTEALF.

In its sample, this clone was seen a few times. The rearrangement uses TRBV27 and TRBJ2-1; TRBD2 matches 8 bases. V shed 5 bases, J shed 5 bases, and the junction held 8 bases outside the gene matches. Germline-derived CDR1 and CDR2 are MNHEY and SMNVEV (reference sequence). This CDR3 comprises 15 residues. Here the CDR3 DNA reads TGTGCCAGCAGTGTAGCGGGACTTTGGGACAATGAGCAGTTCTTC. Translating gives CASSVAGLWDNEQFF.

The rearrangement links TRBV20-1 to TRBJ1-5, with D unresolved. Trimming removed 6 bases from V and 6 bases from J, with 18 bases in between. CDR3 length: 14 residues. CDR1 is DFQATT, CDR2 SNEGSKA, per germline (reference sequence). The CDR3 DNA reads TGCAGTGCGTCCGGACCTGGATATAGTCAGCCCCAGCATTTT. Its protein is CSASGPGYSQPQHF.

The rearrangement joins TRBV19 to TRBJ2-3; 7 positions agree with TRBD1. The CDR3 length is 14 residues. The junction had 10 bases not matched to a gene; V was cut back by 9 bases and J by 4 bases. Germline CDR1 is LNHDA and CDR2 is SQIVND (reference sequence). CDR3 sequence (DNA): TGTGCCAGCCTCCGACAGGGTGGAGCAGATACGCAGTATTTT. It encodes CASLRQGGADTQYF.

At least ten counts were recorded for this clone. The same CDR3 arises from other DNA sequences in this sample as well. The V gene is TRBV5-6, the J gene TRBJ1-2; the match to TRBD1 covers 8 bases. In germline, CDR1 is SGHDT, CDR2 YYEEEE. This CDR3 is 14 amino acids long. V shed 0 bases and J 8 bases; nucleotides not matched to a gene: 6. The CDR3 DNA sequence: TGTGCCAGCAGCTTGGACAGGGGGAGAGGAGGCTACACCTTC. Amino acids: CASSLDRGRGGYTF.

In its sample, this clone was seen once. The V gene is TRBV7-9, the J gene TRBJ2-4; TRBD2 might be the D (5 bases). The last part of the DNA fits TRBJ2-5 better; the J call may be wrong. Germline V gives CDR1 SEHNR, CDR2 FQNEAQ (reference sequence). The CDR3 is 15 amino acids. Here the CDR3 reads CASSLRPTSEETQYF. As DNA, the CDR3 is TGTGCCAGCAGCCTACGTCCTACTAGTGAAGAGACCCAGTACTTC.

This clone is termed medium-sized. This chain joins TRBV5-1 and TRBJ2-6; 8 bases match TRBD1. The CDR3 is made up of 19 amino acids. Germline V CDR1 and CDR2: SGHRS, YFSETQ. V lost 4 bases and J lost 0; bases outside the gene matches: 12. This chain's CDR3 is CASSLGAGTGTSGANVLTF. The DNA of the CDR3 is TGCGCCAGCAGCCTTGGTGCCGGGACAGGAACCTCTGGGGCCAACGTCCTGACTTTC.

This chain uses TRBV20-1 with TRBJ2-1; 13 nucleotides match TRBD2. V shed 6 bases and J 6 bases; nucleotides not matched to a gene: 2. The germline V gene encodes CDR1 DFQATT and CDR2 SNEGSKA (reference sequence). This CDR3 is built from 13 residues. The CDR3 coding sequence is TGCAGTGCGGGGACTAGCGGGACCAATGAGCAGTTCTTC. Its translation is CSAGTSGTNEQFF.

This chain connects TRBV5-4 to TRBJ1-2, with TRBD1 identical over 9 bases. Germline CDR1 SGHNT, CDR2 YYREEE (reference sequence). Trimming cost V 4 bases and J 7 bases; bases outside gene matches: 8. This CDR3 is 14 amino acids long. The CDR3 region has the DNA TGTGCCAGCAGCAAGGGACAGGGACGGAGTGGCTACACCTTC. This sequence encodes CASSKGQGRSGYTF.

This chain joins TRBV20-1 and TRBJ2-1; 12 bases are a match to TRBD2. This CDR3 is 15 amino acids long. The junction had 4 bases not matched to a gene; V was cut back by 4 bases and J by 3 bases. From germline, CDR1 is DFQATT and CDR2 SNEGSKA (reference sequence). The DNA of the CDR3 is TGCAGTGCTAAAACTAGCGGGGGGCACTACAATGAGCAGTTCTTC. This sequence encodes CSAKTSGGHYNEQFF.

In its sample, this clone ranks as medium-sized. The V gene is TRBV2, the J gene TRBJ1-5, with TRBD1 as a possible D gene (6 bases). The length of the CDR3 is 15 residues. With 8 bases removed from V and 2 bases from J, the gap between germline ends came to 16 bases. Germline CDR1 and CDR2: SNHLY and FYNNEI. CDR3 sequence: CASEGGKVGNQPQHF. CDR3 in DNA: TGTGCCAGCGAGGGGGGAAAAGTGGGCAATCAGCCCCAGCATTTT.

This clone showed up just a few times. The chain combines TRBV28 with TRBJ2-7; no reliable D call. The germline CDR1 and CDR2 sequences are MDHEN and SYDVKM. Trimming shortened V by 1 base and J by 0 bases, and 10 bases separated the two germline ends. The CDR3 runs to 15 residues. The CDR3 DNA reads TGTGCCAGCAGTTTATTGACGGATTTCTCCTACGAGCAGTACTTC. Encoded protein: CASSLLTDFSYEQYF. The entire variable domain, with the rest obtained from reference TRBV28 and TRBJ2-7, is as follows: DVKVTQSSRYLVKRTGEKVFLECVQDMDHENMFWYRQDPGLGLRLIYFSYDVKMKEKGDIPEGYSVSREKKERFSLILESASTNQTSMYLCASSLLTDFSYEQYFGPGTRLTVT.

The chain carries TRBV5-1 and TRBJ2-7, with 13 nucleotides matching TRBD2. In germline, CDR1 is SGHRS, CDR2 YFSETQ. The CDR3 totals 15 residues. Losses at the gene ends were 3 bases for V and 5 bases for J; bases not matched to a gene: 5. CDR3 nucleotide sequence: TGCGCCAGCAGCTCGAATGGACTAGCGGGAGACGAGCAGTACTTC. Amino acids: CASSSNGLAGDEQYF.

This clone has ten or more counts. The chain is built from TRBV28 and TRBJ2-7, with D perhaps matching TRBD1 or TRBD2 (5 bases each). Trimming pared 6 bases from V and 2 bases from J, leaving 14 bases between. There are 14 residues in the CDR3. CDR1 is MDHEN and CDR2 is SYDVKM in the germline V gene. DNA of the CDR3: TGTGCCAGCAGCGATGGGACGGTGACCTACGAGCAGTACTTC. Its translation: CASSDGTVTYEQYF.

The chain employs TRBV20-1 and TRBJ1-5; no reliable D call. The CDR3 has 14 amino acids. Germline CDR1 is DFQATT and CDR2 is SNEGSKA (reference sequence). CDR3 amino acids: CTPQREVGNQPQHF. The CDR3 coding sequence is TGCACTCCGCAAAGGGAAGTTGGCAATCAGCCCCAGCATTTT.

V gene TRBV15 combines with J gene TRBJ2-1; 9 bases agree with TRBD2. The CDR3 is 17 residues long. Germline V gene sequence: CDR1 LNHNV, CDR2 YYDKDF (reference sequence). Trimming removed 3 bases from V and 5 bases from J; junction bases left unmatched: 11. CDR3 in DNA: TGTGCCACCAGCAGGTACGTCGGGACTAGCCTCCACAATGAGCAGTTCTTC. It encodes CATSRYVGTSLHNEQFF. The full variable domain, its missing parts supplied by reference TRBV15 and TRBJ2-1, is DAMVIQNPRYQVTQFGKPVTLSCSQTLNHNVMYWYQQKSSQAPKLLFHYYDKDFNNEADTPDNFQSRRPNTSFCFLDIRSPGLGDTAMYLCATSRYVGTSLHNEQFFGPGTRLTVL.

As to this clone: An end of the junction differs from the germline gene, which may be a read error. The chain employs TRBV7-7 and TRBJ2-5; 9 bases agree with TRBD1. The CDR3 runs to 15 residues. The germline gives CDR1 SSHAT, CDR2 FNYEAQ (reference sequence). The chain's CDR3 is CASSLGTGTQETQYF. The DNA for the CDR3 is TGTGCTAGCAGCTTAGGGACAGGGACCCAAGAGACCCAGTACTTC.

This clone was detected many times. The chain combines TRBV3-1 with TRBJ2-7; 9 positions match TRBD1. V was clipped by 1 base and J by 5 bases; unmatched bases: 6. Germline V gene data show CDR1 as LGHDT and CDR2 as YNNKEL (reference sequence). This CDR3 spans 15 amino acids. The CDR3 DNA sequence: TGTGCCAGCAGCCAAGGGGACAGGGATGGGGACGAGCAGTACTTC. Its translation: CASSQGDRDGDEQYF.

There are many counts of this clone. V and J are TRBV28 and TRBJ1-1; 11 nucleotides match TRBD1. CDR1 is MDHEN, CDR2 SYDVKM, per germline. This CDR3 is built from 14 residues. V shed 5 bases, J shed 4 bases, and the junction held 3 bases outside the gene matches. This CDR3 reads CASSQGQGGTEAFF. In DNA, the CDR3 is TGTGCCAGCAGTCAGGGACAGGGGGGCACTGAAGCTTTCTTT.

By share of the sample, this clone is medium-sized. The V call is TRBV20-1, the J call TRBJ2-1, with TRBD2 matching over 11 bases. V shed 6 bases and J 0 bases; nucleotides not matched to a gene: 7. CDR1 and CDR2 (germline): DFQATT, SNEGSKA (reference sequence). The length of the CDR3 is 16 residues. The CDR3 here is CSALSLAGGSYNEQFF. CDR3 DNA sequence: TGCAGTGCGTTATCCCTAGCGGGAGGCTCCTACAATGAGCAGTTCTTC.

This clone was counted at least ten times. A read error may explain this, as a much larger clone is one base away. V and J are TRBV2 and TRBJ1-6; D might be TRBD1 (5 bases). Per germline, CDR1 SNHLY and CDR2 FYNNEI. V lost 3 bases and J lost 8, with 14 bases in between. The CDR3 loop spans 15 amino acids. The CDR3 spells CASSEKALGDSPLHF. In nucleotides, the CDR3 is TGTGCCAGCAGTGAGAAGGCCTTGGGGGATTCACCCCTCCACTTT.

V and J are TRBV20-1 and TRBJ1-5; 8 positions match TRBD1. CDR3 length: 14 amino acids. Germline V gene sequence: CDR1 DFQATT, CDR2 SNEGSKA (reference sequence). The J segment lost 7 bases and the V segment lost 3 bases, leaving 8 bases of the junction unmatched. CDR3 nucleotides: TGCAGTGCTAGTGGCAGGGGGCGAGGCCAGCCCCAGCATTTT. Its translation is CSASGRGRGQPQHF.